This T cell receptor (beta chain) is drawn from a study of blood T cell repertoires in COVID-19. About the research overall: PBMCs, B-cell-depleted T cells, or T cells were the source of the cDNA or gDNA that made up the material.

Those enrolled in Seattle joined during active infection and were followed longitudinally afterward. In the authors' workflow: From reference gene primer amplification, estimates of nucleated cell counts were derived. Only in-frame clones appear in the TCRdb table, and some are missing; sequencing was by immunoSEQ multiplex PCR. The DNA gave D and trimming, while V, J and clone size come from that table. The sample carries just under 350,000 clones, more than 70% recorded once. The CDR3 length is 12 residues. The germline V and J ends were trimmed by 2 bases and 5 bases, with 7 bases remaining between them. Germline V gives CDR1 MNHNS, CDR2 SASEGT.

The receptor was derived from an older woman with COVID-19, enrolled during active disease. The chain carries TRBV6-1 and TRBJ2-7; D is unclear. Sequenced material: peripheral blood. The CDR3 protein is CASSENPDEQYF. For the CDR3, the DNA is TGTGCCAGCAGTGAAAATCCGGACGAGCAGTACTTC.